These 14 T cell receptor beta chains were all obtained from the same sample, sequenced in a study of blood T cell repertoires in COVID-19. Only in-frame clones appear in the TCRdb table, and some are missing; sequencing was by immunoSEQ multiplex PCR. In the table there are 230,000 or so clones, roughly 87% of which are singletons. The sample comprised peripheral blood. These receptors all come from a man aged 35 to 55 with active or convalescent COVID-19.

This clone was observed once. The chain joins TRBV10-3 to TRBJ2-1; 11 bases are a match to TRBD2. Germline V gene lookup returns CDR1 ENHRY and CDR2 SYGVKD. CDR3 length: 16 amino acids. J gave up 8 bases and V 2 bases, and 8 bases lay outside the gene matches. CDR3 region: CAISEKGTSGVDEQFF. The CDR3 DNA sequence: TGTGCCATCAGTGAGAAAGGGACTAGCGGCGTGGATGAGCAGTTCTTC.

V is TRBV5-3 and J is TRBJ2-3; TRBD2 aligns across 7 bases. TRBV5-3 is identified as an open reading frame with a role that is uncertain. The CDR3 runs to 16 residues. The junction had 8 bases not matched to a gene; V was cut back by 4 bases and J by 0 bases. This CDR3 reads CARSHPSGISTDTQYF. The DNA for the CDR3 is TGTGCCAGAAGCCACCCTAGCGGAATTAGCACAGATACGCAGTATTTT.

J is TRBJ2-1 and V is TRBV5-8, with a weak D call TRBD2 (6 bases). This CDR3 contains 14 residues. Trimming cost V 4 bases and J 3 bases, with 11 bases left between them. Germline assignment: CDR1 SGHTS and CDR2 YDEGEE. The DNA of the CDR3 is TGTGCCAGCAGCCCCGGGGGATACTACAATGAGCAGTTCTTC. Protein product: CASSPGGYYNEQFF. The full variable domain, in which reference TRBV5-8 and TRBJ2-1 provide the parts outside the CDR3, is EAGVTQSPTHLIKTRGQQATLRCSPISGHTSVYWYQQALGLGLQFLLWYDEGEERNRGNFPPRFSGRQFPNYSSELNVNALELEDSALYLCASSPGGYYNEQFFGPGTRLTVL.

The chain has TRBV28 and TRBJ1-3; 8 bases agree with TRBD1. Trimming cost V 4 bases and J 3 bases; bases outside gene matches: 5. The length of the CDR3 is 15 residues. The germline gives CDR1 MDHEN, CDR2 SYDVKM. The DNA of the CDR3 is TGTGCCAGCAGTTCCCGGACAGGGTTTGGAAACACCATATATTTT. This encodes CASSSRTGFGNTIYF.

This chain uses TRBV3-1 (or the pseudogene TRBV3-2) with TRBJ2-7; 7 bases are a match to TRBD1. V shed 4 bases, J shed 3 bases, and the junction held 3 bases outside the gene matches. From germline, CDR1 is LGHDT and CDR2 YNNKEL (reference sequence). This CDR3 contains 13 residues. The chain's CDR3 is CASSRDSFYEQYF. In DNA form, the CDR3 reads TGTGCCAGCAGCCGGGACAGCTTCTACGAGCAGTACTTC.

This chain joins TRBV5-4 and TRBJ2-1; 11 nucleotides line up with TRBD2. V trimming: 2 bases; J trimming: 7 bases; junction bases outside the gene matches: 5. CDR1 is SGHNT, CDR2 YYREEE, per germline (reference sequence). The CDR3 loop spans 15 amino acids. The CDR3 spells CASSFSGGAVNEQFF. CDR3 in DNA: TGTGCCAGCAGCTTTAGCGGGGGGGCCGTGAATGAGCAGTTCTTC. The entire variable domain, with the rest obtained from reference TRBV5-4 and TRBJ2-1, is as follows: ETGVTQSPTHLIKTRGQQVTLRCSSQSGHNTVSWYQQALGQGPQFIFQYYREEENGRGNFPPRFSGLQFPNYSSELNVNALELDDSALYLCASSFSGGAVNEQFFGPGTRLTVL.

CDR3 residues: CASRPWRGEAFF. In nucleotides, the CDR3 is TGTGCCAGCAGACCTTGGAGGGGTGAAGCTTTCTTT. This chain links TRBV27 with TRBJ1-1; the D gene is possibly TRBD1 (5 bases). The CDR3 is 12 residues long. V dropped 6 bases and J dropped 7 bases, with 12 bases sitting between them. Germline-derived CDR1 and CDR2 are MNHEY and SMNVEV (reference sequence).

The V gene is TRBV5-1, the J gene TRBJ1-1, with D maybe TRBD1 (5 bases). The V end was cut by 1 base, the J end by 5 bases, with 15 bases between. Germline CDR1 reads SGHRS; CDR2 reads YFSETQ. The CDR3 has 15 amino acids. The CDR3 loop is CASSLSPGGRTEAFF. CDR3 sequence (DNA): TGCGCCAGCAGCTTGTCGCCCGGGGGTCGGACTGAAGCTTTCTTT.

This rearrangement joins TRBV3-1 (or the pseudogene TRBV3-2) to TRBJ1-2; D may be TRBD1 (6 bases). Trimming left V 4 bases short and J 6 bases short, with 12 bases between. Germline V lookup: CDR1 LGHDT, CDR2 YNNKEL (reference sequence). The CDR3 is made up of 13 amino acids. The CDR3 nucleotides read TGTGCCAGCAGCCCGCGGTCAGGGGATGGCTACACCTTC. This codes for CASSPRSGDGYTF.

The rearrangement uses TRBV5-5 and TRBJ2-1, with a possible D match to TRBD2 (5 bases). From germline, CDR1 is SGHKS and CDR2 YYEKEE (reference sequence). This CDR3 contains 14 residues. V lost 4 bases to trimming and J lost 2 bases, with 10 bases between them. CDR3 protein: CASSPDFPYNEQFF. CDR3 bases: TGTGCCAGCAGCCCGGACTTCCCCTACAATGAGCAGTTCTTC.

V usage is TRBV7-9 and J usage is TRBJ2-3; 10 bases are a match to TRBD1. J was trimmed by 6 bases and V by 4 bases; bases with no gene match: 7. Germline V gene data show CDR1 as SEHNR and CDR2 as FQNEAQ (reference sequence). The CDR3 extends over 15 amino acids. The CDR3 protein is CASSSARDRGDTQYF. CDR3 in DNA: TGTGCCAGCAGCTCAGCCCGGGACAGGGGTGATACGCAGTATTTT.

This chain uses TRBV5-4 with TRBJ2-1; D remains unclear. Trimming removed 1 base at V and 7 bases at J, with 12 bases between. CDR3 length equals 14 residues. Germline CDR1 and CDR2: SGHNT and YYREEE (reference sequence). This CDR3 reads CASSLNEPSNEQFF. In DNA, the CDR3 is TGTGCCAGCAGCTTGAATGAGCCTTCGAATGAGCAGTTCTTC.

Only a few counts were recorded for this clone. This chain joins TRBV29-1 and TRBJ1-2, with 8 bases lining up with TRBD1. From germline, CDR1 is SQVTM and CDR2 ANQGSEA. V trimming: 6 bases; J trimming: 0 bases; junction bases outside the gene matches: 9. The CDR3 loop spans 15 amino acids. This CDR3 reads CSVANQGAANYGYTF. CDR3 DNA: TGCAGCGTCGCAAATCAGGGGGCTGCTAACTATGGCTACACCTTC.

V is TRBV18 and J is TRBJ2-3, with TRBD2 identical over 11 bases. CDR1 KGHSH and CDR2 LQKENI come from the germline V gene. Trimming took 2 bases from V and 5 from J; bases not matched to a gene: 6. The length of the CDR3 is 16 residues. CDR3 sequence reads: CASSPTASGGQDTQYF. As DNA, the CDR3 is TGTGCCAGCTCACCAACCGCTAGCGGGGGGCAAGATACGCAGTATTTT.